The 2 T cell receptor beta chains reported below all come from one sample, sequenced in a study of early T cells in non-severe SARS-CoV-2 infection (dated by TCRdb to the early 2020s). The method behind the library was 5' RACE. The sample was run on a NextSeq 500. TCRdb cleaned the public reads at Q25 with fastp, built clones with MiXCR and kept in-frame beta chains. Rows with a matching CDR3 protein are joined into one entry that keeps the most common DNA and genes. For this sample the table gives tens of thousands of distinct CDR3 sequences, of which 6% to 7.5% were detected only once. Of the sample, about 13% falls within the top ten clones. Material: whole blood, obtained at baseline. These TCRs come from an adult who was a healthcare worker with PCR-confirmed SARS-CoV-2 infection or an uninfected control (not recorded which).

This sequence joins TRBV28 and TRBJ2-3; possible D gene TRBD2, 6 bases. Germline CDR1 reads MDHEN; CDR2 reads SYDVKM. V lost 5 bases and J lost 2, with 14 bases in between. The CDR3 has 15 residues. CDR3 DNA: TGTGCCAGCAGTGGCGGGGCAAGAAACACAGATACGCAGTATTTT. Translated: CASSGGARNTDTQYF.

The genes are TRBV5-6 and TRBJ2-1; D possibly corresponds to TRBD1 (6 bases). V lost 4 bases and J 6 bases, leaving 17 bases between the germline ends. CDR1 SGHDT and CDR2 YYEEEE come from the germline V gene. The CDR3 totals 15 residues. In DNA form, the CDR3 reads TGTGCCAGCAGCCTGGACAGTTTGGCCGGCAATGAGCAGTTCTTC. The encoded protein is CASSLDSLAGNEQFF.